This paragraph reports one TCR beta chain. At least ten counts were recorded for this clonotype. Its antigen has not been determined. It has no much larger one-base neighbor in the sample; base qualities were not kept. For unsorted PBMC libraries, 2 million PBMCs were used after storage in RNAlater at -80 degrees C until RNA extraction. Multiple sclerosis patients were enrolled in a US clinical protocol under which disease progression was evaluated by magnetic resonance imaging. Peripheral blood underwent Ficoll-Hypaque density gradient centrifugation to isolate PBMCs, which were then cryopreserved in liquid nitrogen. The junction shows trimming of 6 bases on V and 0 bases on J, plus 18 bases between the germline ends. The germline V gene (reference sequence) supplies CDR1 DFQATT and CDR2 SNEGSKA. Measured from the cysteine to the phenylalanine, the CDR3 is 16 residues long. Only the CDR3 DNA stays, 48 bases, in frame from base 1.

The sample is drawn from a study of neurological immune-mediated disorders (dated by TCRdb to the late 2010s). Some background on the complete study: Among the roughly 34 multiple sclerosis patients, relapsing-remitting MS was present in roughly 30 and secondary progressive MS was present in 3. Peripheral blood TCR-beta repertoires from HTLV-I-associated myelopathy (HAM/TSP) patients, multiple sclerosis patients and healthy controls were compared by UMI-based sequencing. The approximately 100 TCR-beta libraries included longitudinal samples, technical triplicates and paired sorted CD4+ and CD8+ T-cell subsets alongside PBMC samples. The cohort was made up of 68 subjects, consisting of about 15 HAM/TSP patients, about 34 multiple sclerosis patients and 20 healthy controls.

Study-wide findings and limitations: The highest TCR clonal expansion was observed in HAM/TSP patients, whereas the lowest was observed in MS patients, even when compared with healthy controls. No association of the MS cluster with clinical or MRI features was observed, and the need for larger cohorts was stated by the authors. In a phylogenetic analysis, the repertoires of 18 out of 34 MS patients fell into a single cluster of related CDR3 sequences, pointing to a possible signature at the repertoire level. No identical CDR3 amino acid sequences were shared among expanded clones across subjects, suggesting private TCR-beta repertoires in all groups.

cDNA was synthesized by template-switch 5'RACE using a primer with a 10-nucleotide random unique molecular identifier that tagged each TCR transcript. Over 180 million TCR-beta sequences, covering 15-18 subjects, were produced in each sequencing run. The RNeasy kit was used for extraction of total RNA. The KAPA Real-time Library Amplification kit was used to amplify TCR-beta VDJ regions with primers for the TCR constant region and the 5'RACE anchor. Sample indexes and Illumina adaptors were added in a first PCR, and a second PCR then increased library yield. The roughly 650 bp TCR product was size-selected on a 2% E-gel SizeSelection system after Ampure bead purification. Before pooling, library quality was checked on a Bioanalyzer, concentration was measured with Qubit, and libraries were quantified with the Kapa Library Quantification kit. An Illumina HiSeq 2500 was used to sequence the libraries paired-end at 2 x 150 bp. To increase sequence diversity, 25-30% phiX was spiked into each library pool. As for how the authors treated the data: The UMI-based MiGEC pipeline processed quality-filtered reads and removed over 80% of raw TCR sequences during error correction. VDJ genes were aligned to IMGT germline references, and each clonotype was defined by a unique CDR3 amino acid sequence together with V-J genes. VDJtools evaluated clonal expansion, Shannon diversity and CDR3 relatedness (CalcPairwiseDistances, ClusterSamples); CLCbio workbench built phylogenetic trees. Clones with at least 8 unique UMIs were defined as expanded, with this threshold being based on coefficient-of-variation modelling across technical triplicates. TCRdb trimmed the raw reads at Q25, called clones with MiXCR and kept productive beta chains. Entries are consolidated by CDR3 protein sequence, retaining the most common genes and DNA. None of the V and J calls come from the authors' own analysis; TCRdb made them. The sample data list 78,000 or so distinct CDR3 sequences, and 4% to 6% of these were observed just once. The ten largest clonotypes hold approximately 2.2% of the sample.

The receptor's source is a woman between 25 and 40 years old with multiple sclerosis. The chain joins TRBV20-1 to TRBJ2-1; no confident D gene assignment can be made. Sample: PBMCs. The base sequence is TGCAGTGCCTTAGCCGTGGCTGTCAGCTCCTACAATGAGCAGTTCTTC. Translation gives CSALAVAVSSYNEQFF.